The T cell receptor beta chain under discussion was sequenced for a study of blood T cell repertoires in COVID-19. Across the whole study: The United States, Italy and Spain supplied acute and convalescent COVID-19 samples. The cDNA or gDNA used as material had been derived from T cells, B-cell-depleted T cells, or PBMCs.

This CDR3 comprises 16 residues. The trim removed 0 bases at V and 1 base at J, leaving 3 bases unmatched. The germline gives CDR1 SGHDT, CDR2 YYEEEE. The authors' processing: The authors estimated nucleated cell counts from reference gene primer amplification. Sequenced by immunoSEQ multiplex PCR; TCRdb stores in-frame clones only, minus some. V and J calls plus clone size are reproduced from that table; the DNA served to infer D and trimming. The sample includes roughly 67,000 clones, roughly 85% of them seen just once. The sequence derives from a man in his forties or fifties with acute or convalescent COVID-19. The sample comprised peripheral blood. The V and J genes are TRBV5-6 and TRBJ2-5; 10 bases are shared with TRBD2. For the CDR3, the DNA is TGTGCCAGCAGCTTGGGAACTAGCGGGGTCCAAGAGACCCAGTACTTC. Its translation is CASSLGTSGVQETQYF.